This T cell receptor (beta chain) was recorded in a study of T cell repertoires in cytomegalovirus infection. Across the whole study: The authors used CMV epitopes that were HLA-C-restricted (recently identified) and HLA-B-restricted (well studied). CMV infection and matching HLA type were both indicated by public TCR beta signatures.

The V end was cut by 0 bases, the J end by 2 bases, with 10 bases between. From germline, CDR1 is MNHEY and CDR2 SMNVEV (reference sequence). There are 16 residues in the CDR3. Using its own MiXCR run on the reads, TCRdb lists one record per CDR3 protein. The sample includes approximately 110,000 distinct CDR3 sequences, under 50% of them seen just once. This clonotype has just a few counts. Its specificity is unknown. Study-wide results and limits: Dominating the ex vivo response were TCR beta clonotypes that were CMV-specific and HLA-C-restricted.

The sample in question was CD8+ T cells from cultured PBMCs, obtained from culture after CMV antigen stimulation. This TCR derives from a human donor in good health (CMV status not recorded). Some clones in this sample may be carry-over from other donors' samples. The V gene is TRBV27, the J gene TRBJ2-2, with D unclear. CDR3 DNA sequence: TGTGCCAGCAGTTTATCTAGTAGTCCCAACACCGGGGAGCTGTTTTTT. It encodes CASSLSSSPNTGELFF.